The clone carrying this TCR beta chain was seen a handful of times. There were TCR beta CDR3 regions amplified from RNA transcripts. The study used the HTBI primer set for a first-round RT-PCR of the TCR CDR3. TCRdb fed the multiplex PCR reads into MiXCR, producing one record per CDR3 protein. The sample includes about 380,000 distinct CDR3 sequences, under 20% seen only once; the top ten take 40% to 45%. This specimen belongs to a study of T cells in Graves' hyperthyroidism and ophthalmopathy. In the ophthalmopathy cohort, Clinical Activity Score was at least 3, NOSPECS grade at least 4, and duration under 3 months. Using 9.5 to 10 ml of fresh peripheral blood, PBMCs were prepared. The CDR3 loop spans 13 amino acids. Germline V gives CDR1 KGHSH, CDR2 LQKENI. The junction had 2 bases not matched to a gene; V was cut back by 7 bases and J by 0 bases.

Sequenced input: blood. The V call is TRBV18, the J call TRBJ1-2; 7 bases fit TRBD1. The receptor was isolated from a man aged 18 to 29 with Graves' ophthalmopathy. The CDR3 loop is CASYGTANYGYTF. The CDR3 nucleotides read TGTGCCAGCTACGGGACAGCTAACTATGGCTACACCTTC.